A selection of T cell receptor beta chains follows, all from one sample in a study of T cell repertoires in cytomegalovirus infection. Their target antigens are unknown. In TCRdb, the reads were re-called with MiXCR into one record per CDR3 protein. The sample carries tens of thousands of distinct CDR3 sequences, 20% to 30% recorded once. Sequencing was performed on CD8+ T cells from cultured PBMCs, taken from culture after CMV antigen stimulation. These receptor sequences come from a human donor in good health (CMV status not recorded). Some clones in this sample may be carry-over from other donors' samples. The CDR3 runs from the conserved cysteine through the conserved F or W. Each record gives: J gene, D gene, V gene, clone size, CDR3 DNA, CDR3 protein. D genes are given only for firm matches. A row's size may be missing; if present it is once, few, many or a size class.

TRBJ2-1	NA	TRBV12-3/TRBV12-4	NA	TGTGCCAGCAGTTTAGCTGATGGCTCCTACAATGAGCAGTTCTTC	CASSLADGSYNEQFF
TRBJ2-7	NA	TRBV11-2	NA	TGTGTCAGCAGTCCGGCCGGGGGCTCCTCCTACGAGCAGTACTTC	CVSSPAGGSSYEQYF
TRBJ2-5	NA	TRBV7-9	NA	TGTGCCAGCAGCTCAGACATCCTGGAGACCCAGTACTTC	CASSSDILETQYF
TRBJ2-4	NA	TRBV7-2	many	TGTGCCAGCAGCTTAGCCGGCGCGGGTGACATTCAGTACTTC	CASSLAGAGDIQYF
TRBJ2-7	NA	TRBV12-3/TRBV12-4	NA	TGTGCCAGCAGTCCCCCCGAGCCACTAAACTCCTACGAGCAGTACTTC	CASSPPEPLNSYEQYF
TRBJ1-4	NA	TRBV6-2/TRBV6-3	many	TGTGCCAGCAGTTCCAGGGCCGGTGGAGAAAAACTGTTTTTT	CASSSRAGGEKLFF
TRBJ1-5	NA	TRBV6-2/TRBV6-3	NA	TGTGCCAGCAGTTACTCCGGGAGCGAAGGTCAGCCCCAGCATTTT	CASSYSGSEGQPQHF
TRBJ1-5	TRBD1	TRBV19	few	TGTGCCAGTAGTATAGGGACAGGGAAGCGCACGAGCAATCAGCCCCAGCATTTT	CASSIGTGKRTSNQPQHF
TRBJ2-7	NA	TRBV7-6	few	TGTGCCAGCAGCCTGGCCCGGGCAGCGACCTACGAGCAGTACTTC	CASSLARAATYEQYF
TRBJ2-7	NA	TRBV30	NA	TGTGCCGGATGGACTTTCTACGAGCAGTACTTC	CAGWTFYEQYF
TRBJ2-1	NA	TRBV4-1	few	TGCGCCAGCAGCCAAGACCCCCTTACTGCTGCCTATTACAATGAGCAGTTCTTC	CASSQDPLTAAYYNEQFF
TRBJ2-7	TRBD1	TRBV6-5	NA	TGTGCCAGCCATACCGCGACAGGGGGTCTAGACGAGCAGTACTTC	CASHTATGGLDEQYF
TRBJ2-5	TRBD2	TRBV12-5	NA	TGTGCTAGTGGTAAACCGGGACTAGCGGGGGGGACGATAGGGACCCAGTACTTC	CASGKPGLAGGTIGTQYF
TRBJ2-1	TRBD2	TRBV4-2	NA	TGTGCCAGCAGCCAAGGTTGGTGGGAGTCTAGCGGGGGCCACAATGAGCAGTTCTTC	CASSQGWWESSGGHNEQFF
TRBJ2-7	TRBD1	TRBV7-2	many	TGTGCCAGCAGCAACGACAGGGAACACGAATACGAGCAGTACTTC	CASSNDREHEYEQYF
TRBJ2-3	NA	TRBV11-2	NA	TGTGCCAGCGAGGGTGATAGCGACGGAGATACGCAGTATTTT	CASEGDSDGDTQYF
TRBJ1-1	NA	TRBV11-2	NA	TGTGCCAGCAGCTTAGAATCGGGAAGCACTGAAGCTTTCTTT	CASSLESGSTEAFF
TRBJ2-7	TRBD2	TRBV11-2	NA	TGTGCCAGCAGCCGGACTAGCGGAGCCTACGAGCAGTACTTC	CASSRTSGAYEQYF
TRBJ1-4	NA	TRBV6-1	many	TGTGCCAGCAGTCCCGCGCTGGTTTCTAATGAAAAACTGTTTTTT	CASSPALVSNEKLFF
TRBJ2-3	TRBD1	TRBV7-2	many	TGTGCCAGCAGCGTGGGACAGGGGACTATTTATACGCAGTATTTT	CASSVGQGTIYTQYF
TRBJ2-3	NA	TRBV7-9	many	TGTGCCAGCCTCCCACCGCGGGGGCTGGATACGCAGTATTTT	CASLPPRGLDTQYF
TRBJ2-7	TRBD1	TRBV6-2/TRBV6-3	many	TGTGCCAGCAGCCGACCGGGACAGGGGAGTCGCGAGCAGTACTTC	CASSRPGQGSREQYF
TRBJ1-3	NA	TRBV6-5	many	TGTGCCAGCAGTTACAAGGCTGGAAACACCATATATTTT	CASSYKAGNTIYF
TRBJ2-5	NA	TRBV3-1	few	TGTGCCAGCAGCCAAGATATACAGGATCAAGAGACCCAGTACTTC	CASSQDIQDQETQYF
TRBJ2-5	NA	TRBV7-9	many	TGTGCCAGCAGCCAAGAGCTCCAAGAGACCCAGTACTTC	CASSQELQETQYF
TRBJ2-6	NA	TRBV29-1	few	TGCAGCGTTGAGTCCGGGGCCAACGTCCTGACTTTC	CSVESGANVLTF
TRBJ2-1	NA	TRBV7-8	many	TGTGCCAGCAGCTTACTACCGGGACTGAATTACAATGAGCAGTTCTTC	CASSLLPGLNYNEQFF
TRBJ1-6	NA	TRBV27	NA	TGTGCCAGCAGTCTCGGACTGGGGTCACCCCTCCACTTT	CASSLGLGSPLHF
TRBJ1-6	NA	TRBV25-1	NA	TGTGCCAGCAGCGGGGGACGGGATAATTCACCCCTCCACTTT	CASSGGRDNSPLHF
TRBJ2-7	TRBD1	TRBV5-1	NA	TGCGCCAGCGGCGGGACAGGCCAAGGGGAGCAGTACTTC	CASGGTGQGEQYF
TRBJ1-1	NA	TRBV4-2	many	TGTGCCAGCAGCCAAGACAATGGCGGAATGAACACTGAAGCTTTCTTT	CASSQDNGGMNTEAFF
TRBJ1-1	NA	TRBV5-1	few	TGCGCCAGCAGGGGTTTGATGCAGGGCGACCCCTACACTGAAGCTTTCTTT	CASRGLMQGDPYTEAFF
TRBJ2-2	NA	TRBV4-3	few	TGCGCCAGCAGCCAAGGCAGGGATCCCGGGGAGCTGTTTTTT	CASSQGRDPGELFF
TRBJ2-7	NA	TRBV7-2	many	TGTGCCAGCAGGGGGGGAACCTACGAGCAGTACTTC	CASRGGTYEQYF
TRBJ1-4	NA	TRBV6-1	few	TGTGCCAGCAGTGAAAATCAGGCTCAACTTAATGAAAAACTGTTTTTT	CASSENQAQLNEKLFF
TRBJ1-1	NA	TRBV11-2	NA	TGTGCCAGCAGCTCCTTCCCCGACGGAATCAACACTGAAGCTTTCTTT	CASSSFPDGINTEAFF
TRBJ2-3	NA	TRBV20-1	few	TGCAGTGCTAGTGCCTCAGAGTTGGCAGATACGCAGTATTTT	CSASASELADTQYF
TRBJ1-1	NA	TRBV29-1	NA	TGCAGCGTTGACGATGGGGGGGCGGACTACACTGAAGCTTTCTTT	CSVDDGGADYTEAFF
TRBJ1-1	NA	TRBV20-1	NA	TGCAGTGCTAGGGGGGCAGGCACTGAAGCTTTCTTT	CSARGAGTEAFF